This is a list of T cell receptor beta chains from one sample in a study of control samples from healthy donors and cancer patients. TCRdb's table, derived via immunoSEQ multiplex PCR, lists solely in-frame clones and lacks some. The sample shows some 120,000 clones, 75% to 95% of them seen only once. The material sequenced was blood. The origin of the receptors is a man in his late teens or twenties in good health. Each CDR3 is given with its conserved first and last residue. Each record gives: V gene, J gene, clone size, D gene, CDR3 protein, CDR3 DNA. D genes are given only for firm matches. Size tells how often a clone was seen (once, few, many) or the class of an expanded clone, and some rows leave it out.

>TRBV5-4|TRBJ2-7|.|.
CASSFRGETYEQYF
TGTGCCAGCAGCTTTCGTGGCGAGACCTACGAGCAGTACTTC
>TRBV6-5|TRBJ1-2|.|.
CASRGAGYGYTF
TGTGCCAGCAGGGGGGCAGGGTATGGCTACACCTTC
>TRBV6-1|TRBJ2-7|once|.
CASSEGESSYEQYF
TGTGCCAGCAGTGAGGGAGAAAGCTCCTACGAGCAGTACTTC
>TRBV29-1|TRBJ2-1|.|.
CSVVKDEQFF
TGCAGCGTTGTAAAGGATGAGCAGTTCTTC
>TRBV25-1|TRBJ2-5|.|TRBD1
CASSSRTGGRETQYF
TGTGCCAGCAGTTCACGGACAGGGGGTCGGGAGACCCAGTACTTC
>TRBV5-6|TRBJ1-3|.|.
CASSLPGRLSGNTIYF
TGTGCCAGCAGCTTGCCGGGACGGCTCTCTGGAAACACCATATATTTT
>TRBV4-1|TRBJ2-7|once|TRBD1
CASSQVRDRGLREQYF
TGCGCCAGCAGCCAAGTTAGGGACAGGGGCCTTCGCGAGCAGTACTTC
>TRBV30|TRBJ1-2|.|.
CAWRPGFGYGYTF
TGTGCCTGGAGGCCAGGATTCGGCTATGGCTACACCTTC
>TRBV29-1|TRBJ2-5|.|.
CSVDWPKETQYF
TGCAGCGTTGATTGGCCAAAAGAGACCCAGTACTTC
>TRBV4-1|TRBJ2-7|.|TRBD1
CASSQNWDRGHEQYF
TGCGCCAGCAGCCAGAACTGGGACAGGGGGCACGAGCAGTACTTC
>TRBV6-5|TRBJ1-2|.|TRBD1
CASRDRDYYGYTF
TGTGCCAGCAGGGACAGGGACTATTATGGCTACACCTTC
>TRBV15|TRBJ2-1|.|TRBD2
CATRPGLAANNEQFF
TGTGCCACCAGGCCGGGACTAGCGGCGAACAATGAGCAGTTCTTC
>TRBV5-1|TRBJ1-2|.|TRBD1
CASSPLNRGYGYTF
TGCGCCAGCAGCCCTCTTAACAGGGGCTATGGCTACACCTTC
>TRBV10-2|TRBJ1-4|once|.
CASSDGFYSLANEKLFF
TGCGCCAGCAGTGATGGGTTCTACAGTTTAGCTAATGAAAAACTGTTTTTT
>TRBV5-1|TRBJ1-1|.|TRBD1
CASSTTGGGTEAFF
TGCGCCAGCAGCACGACAGGGGGAGGGACTGAAGCTTTCTTT
>TRBV6-1|TRBJ2-5|.|.
CASSDQFQETQYF
TGTGCCAGCAGTGACCAGTTTCAGGAGACCCAGTACTTC
>TRBV5-4|TRBJ2-5|.|TRBD2
CASSAGLAGGSETQYF
TGTGCCAGCAGCGCCGGACTAGCGGGGGGGAGTGAGACCCAGTACTTC
>TRBV20-1|TRBJ1-2|.|.
CSAKDRLFYTF
TGCAGTGCTAAAGACAGGCTCTTCTACACCTTC
>TRBV10-1|TRBJ2-1|.|.
CASSESSGHYNEQFF
TGCGCCAGCAGTGAGTCTAGCGGCCACTACAATGAGCAGTTCTTC
>TRBV5-1|TRBJ1-2|few|TRBD1
CASSLAPGGSENPYGYTF
TGCGCCAGCAGCTTGGCCCCAGGGGGCAGTGAAAACCCCTATGGCTACACCTTC
>TRBV24-1|TRBJ2-2|.|TRBD2
CATSAAGGPDTGELFF
TGTGCCACCAGTGCAGCGGGGGGGCCCGACACCGGGGAGCTGTTTTTT
>TRBV7-3|TRBJ2-3|.|.
CASSQSRGLMDTQYF
TGTGCCAGCAGCCAAAGTCGGGGGCTGATGGATACGCAGTATTTT
>TRBV29-1|TRBJ1-2|.|.
CSGRDTDWDGYTF
TGCAGCGGCCGGGACACGGATTGGGACGGCTACACCTTC
>TRBV2|TRBJ1-2|.|TRBD1
CASRQAGGLYGYTF
TGTGCCAGCAGGCAAGCAGGGGGCCTCTATGGCTACACCTTC
>TRBV5-1|TRBJ2-3|.|.
CASSLEGSYTDTQYF
TGCGCCAGCAGCTTGGAGGGGTCCTACACAGATACGCAGTATTTT
>TRBV14|TRBJ2-5|.|.
CASSQDISGTEETQYF
TGTGCCAGCAGCCAAGATATCAGCGGGACAGAAGAGACCCAGTACTTC
>TRBV11-2|TRBJ2-7|.|.
CASSLDQVTYEQYF
TGTGCCAGCAGCTTAGATCAGGTAACCTACGAGCAGTACTTC
>TRBV9|TRBJ2-2|.|TRBD1
CASSGTGNTGELFF
TGTGCCAGCAGCGGGACAGGGAACACCGGGGAGCTGTTTTTT
>TRBV11-3|TRBJ2-2|medium-sized|.
CASSLGGNTGELFF
TGTGCCAGCAGCTTAGGGGGGAACACCGGGGAGCTGTTTTTT
>TRBV4-1|TRBJ2-1|.|.
CASSQVIAGTREQFF
TGCGCCAGCAGCCAAGTTATTGCCGGGACCCGTGAGCAGTTCTTC
>TRBV6-1|TRBJ1-2|.|.
CASSGPPGLHPNYGYTF
TGTGCCAGCAGTGGGCCACCGGGGCTGCACCCCAACTATGGCTACACCTTC
>TRBV7-2|TRBJ1-1|.|.
CASSFRVNTEAFF
TGTGCCAGCAGCTTCCGAGTAAACACTGAAGCTTTCTTT
>TRBV18|TRBJ1-2|.|.
CASSPLEEGPGRGYTF
TGTGCCAGCTCACCACTAGAGGAGGGCCCCGGTAGAGGCTACACCTTC
>TRBV19|TRBJ1-4|.|TRBD1
CASSIRTGLRTEKLFF
TGTGCCAGTAGTATCCGGACAGGCCTAAGGACTGAAAAACTGTTTTTT
>TRBV6-5|TRBJ1-6|.|.
CASRPRGAYSPLHF
TGTGCCAGCAGACCCCGGGGGGCCTATTCACCCCTCCACTTT
>TRBV7-9|TRBJ1-3|.|.
CASSFGLGASGNTIYF
TGTGCCAGCAGCTTCGGCCTGGGGGCATCTGGAAACACCATATATTTT
>TRBV5-1|TRBJ2-7|once|.
CASSRNTEIYEQYF
TGCGCCAGCAGCAGGAATACCGAAATCTACGAGCAGTACTTC
>TRBV7-9|TRBJ1-4|few|.
CASSHPTGREKLFF
TGTGCCAGCAGCCACCCGACAGGCCGGGAAAAACTGTTTTTT
>TRBV5-1|TRBJ2-7|once|TRBD1
CASSLGQGGYEQYF
TGCGCCAGCAGCCTGGGACAGGGAGGCTACGAGCAGTACTTC
>TRBV7-3|TRBJ2-6|.|.
CASSHGWGDLYSGANVLTF
TGTGCCAGCAGCCATGGGTGGGGGGACCTGTACTCTGGGGCCAACGTCCTGACTTTC
>TRBV5-1|TRBJ1-1|.|.
CASSSQQGVDTEAFF
TGCGCCAGCAGCTCGCAACAGGGTGTCGATACTGAAGCTTTCTTT
>TRBV5-1|TRBJ2-7|.|TRBD1
CASRPGTGVSYEQYF
TGCGCCAGCAGACCCGGGACAGGGGTTTCCTACGAGCAGTACTTC
>TRBV19|TRBJ2-7|.|.
CASSIGRPYEQYF
TGTGCCAGTAGTATCGGCCGACCCTACGAGCAGTACTTC
>TRBV29-1|TRBJ1-3|.|.
CSVLRGAGNTIYF
TGCAGCGTCCTAAGGGGTGCTGGAAACACCATATATTTT
>TRBV7-9|TRBJ1-3|.|.
CASSKRVSGNTIYF
TGTGCCAGCAGCAAGCGAGTGTCTGGAAACACCATATATTTT